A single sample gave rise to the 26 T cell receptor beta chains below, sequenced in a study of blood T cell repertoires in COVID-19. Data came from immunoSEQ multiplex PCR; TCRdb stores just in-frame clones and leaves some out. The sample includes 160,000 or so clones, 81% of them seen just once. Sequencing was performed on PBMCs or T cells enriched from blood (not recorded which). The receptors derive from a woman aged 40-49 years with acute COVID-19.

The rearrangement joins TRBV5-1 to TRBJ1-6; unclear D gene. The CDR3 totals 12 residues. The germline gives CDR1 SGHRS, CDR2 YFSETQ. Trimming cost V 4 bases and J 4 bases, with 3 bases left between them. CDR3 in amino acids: CASSQYNSPLHF. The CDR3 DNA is TGCGCCAGCAGCCAGTATAATTCACCCCTCCACTTT.

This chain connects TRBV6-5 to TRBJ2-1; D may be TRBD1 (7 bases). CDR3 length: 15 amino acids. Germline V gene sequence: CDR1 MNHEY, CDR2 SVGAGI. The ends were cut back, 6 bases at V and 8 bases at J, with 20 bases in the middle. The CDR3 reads CASRTGRSNLDEQFF. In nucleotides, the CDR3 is TGTGCCAGCAGGACAGGGAGGTCAAATTTGGATGAGCAGTTCTTC.

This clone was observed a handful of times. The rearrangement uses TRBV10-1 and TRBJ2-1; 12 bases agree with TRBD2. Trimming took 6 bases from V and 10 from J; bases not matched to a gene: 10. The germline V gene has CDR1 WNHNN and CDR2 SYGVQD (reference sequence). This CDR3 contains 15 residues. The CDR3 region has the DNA TGCGCCAGCAGGGCAGGGGCTAGCGGGAGGGACGAGCAGTTCTTC. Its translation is CASRAGASGRDEQFF.

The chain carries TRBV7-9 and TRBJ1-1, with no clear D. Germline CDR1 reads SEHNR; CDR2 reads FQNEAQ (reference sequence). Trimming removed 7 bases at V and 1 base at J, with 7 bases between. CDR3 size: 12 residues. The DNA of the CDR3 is TGTGCCAGCACCCATTCGAACACTGAAGCTTTCTTT. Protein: CASTHSNTEAFF.

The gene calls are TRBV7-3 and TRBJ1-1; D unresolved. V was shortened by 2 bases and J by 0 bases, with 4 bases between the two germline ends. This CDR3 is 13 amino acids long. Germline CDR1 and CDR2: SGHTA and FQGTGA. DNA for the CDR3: TGTGCCAGCAGCTTAGAGTTGAACACTGAAGCTTTCTTT. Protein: CASSLELNTEAFF.

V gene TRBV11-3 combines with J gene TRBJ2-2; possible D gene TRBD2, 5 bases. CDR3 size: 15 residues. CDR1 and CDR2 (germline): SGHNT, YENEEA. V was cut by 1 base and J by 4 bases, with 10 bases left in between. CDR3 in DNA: TGTGCCAGCAGCTTAGCCGCGGGCCGCACCGGGGAGCTGTTTTTT. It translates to CASSLAAGRTGELFF.

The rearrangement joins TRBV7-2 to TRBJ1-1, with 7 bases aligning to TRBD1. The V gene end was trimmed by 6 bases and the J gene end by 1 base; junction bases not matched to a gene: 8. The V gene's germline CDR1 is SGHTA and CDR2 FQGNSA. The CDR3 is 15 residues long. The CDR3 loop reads CASRMGAGGNTEAFF. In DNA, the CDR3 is TGTGCCAGCAGAATGGGGGCAGGGGGGAACACTGAAGCTTTCTTT.

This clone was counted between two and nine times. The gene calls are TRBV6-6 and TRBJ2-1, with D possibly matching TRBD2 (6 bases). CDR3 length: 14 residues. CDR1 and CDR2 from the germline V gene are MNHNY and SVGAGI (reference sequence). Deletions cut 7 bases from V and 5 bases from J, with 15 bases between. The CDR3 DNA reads TGTGCCAGCAAGGTCGGCGGGGAACACAATGAGCAGTTCTTC. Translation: CASKVGGEHNEQFF.

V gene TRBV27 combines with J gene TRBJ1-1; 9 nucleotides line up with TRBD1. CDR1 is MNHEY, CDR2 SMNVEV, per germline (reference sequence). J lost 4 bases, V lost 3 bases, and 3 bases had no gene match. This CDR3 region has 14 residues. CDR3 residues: CASSFLGQGTEAFF. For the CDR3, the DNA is TGTGCCAGCAGTTTTCTGGGACAGGGCACTGAAGCTTTCTTT.

CDR3 sequence reads: CSVERGPAGELFF. DNA of the CDR3: TGCAGCGTTGAAAGGGGGCCGGCCGGGGAGCTGTTTTTT. V and J are TRBV29-1 and TRBJ2-2; 7 bases line up with TRBD1. Germline loops: CDR1 SQVTM, CDR2 ANQGSEA. This CDR3 comprises 13 residues. V was clipped by 2 bases and J by 6 bases; unmatched bases: 3.

CDR3 bases: TGTGCTAGTGGTCCAGGACTTAGCACAGATACGCAGTATTTT. Protein sequence: CASGPGLSTDTQYF. The rearrangement uses TRBV12-5 and TRBJ2-3, with D perhaps matching TRBD2 (5 bases). Germline V CDR1 and CDR2: LGHNT, FRNRAP. CDR3 length: 14 residues. Trimming took off 5 bases at V and 0 bases at J, with 9 bases between the two ends.

In DNA form, the CDR3 reads TGTGCCAGCAGTTACTCCCCAGGGCAAGCCGGGAACACTGAAGCTTTCTTT. This encodes CASSYSPGQAGNTEAFF. V usage is TRBV6-2 or TRBV6-3 and J usage is TRBJ1-1, with D possibly TRBD1 on 5 matching bases. Germline CDR1 MNHEY, CDR2 SVGEGT. The CDR3 runs to 17 residues. Trimming left V 0 bases short and J 1 base short, with 15 bases between.

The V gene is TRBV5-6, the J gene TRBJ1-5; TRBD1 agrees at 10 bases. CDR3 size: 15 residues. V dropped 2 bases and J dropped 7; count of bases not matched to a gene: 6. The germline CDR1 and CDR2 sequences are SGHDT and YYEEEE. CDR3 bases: TGTGCCAGCAGCTTTAGACAGGGGGCAGGGCAGCCCCAGCATTTT. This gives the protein CASSFRQGAGQPQHF.

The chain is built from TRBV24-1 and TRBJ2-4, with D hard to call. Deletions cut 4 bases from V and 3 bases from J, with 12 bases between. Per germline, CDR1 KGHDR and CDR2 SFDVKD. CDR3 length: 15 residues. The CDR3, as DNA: TGTGCCACCAGTGAGCCTGAACAGATCAAAAACATTCAGTACTTC. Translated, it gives CATSEPEQIKNIQYF.

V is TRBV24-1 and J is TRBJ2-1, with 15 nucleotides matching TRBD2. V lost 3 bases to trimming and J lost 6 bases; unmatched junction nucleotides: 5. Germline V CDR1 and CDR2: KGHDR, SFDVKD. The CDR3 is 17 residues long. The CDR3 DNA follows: TGTGCCACCAGTGATACCCTGGGACTAGCGGGAGGCAATGAGCAGTTCTTC. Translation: CATSDTLGLAGGNEQFF.

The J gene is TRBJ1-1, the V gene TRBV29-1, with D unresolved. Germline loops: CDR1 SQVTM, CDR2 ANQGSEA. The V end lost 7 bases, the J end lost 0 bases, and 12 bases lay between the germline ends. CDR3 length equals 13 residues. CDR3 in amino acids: CSASGWMNTEAFF. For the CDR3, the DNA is TGCAGCGCTTCCGGGTGGATGAACACTGAAGCTTTCTTT.

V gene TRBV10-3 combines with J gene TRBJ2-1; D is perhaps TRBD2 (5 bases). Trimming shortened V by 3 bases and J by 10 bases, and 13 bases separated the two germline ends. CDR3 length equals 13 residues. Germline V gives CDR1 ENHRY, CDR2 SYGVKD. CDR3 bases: TGTGCCATCAGTGACTGGACTTCAGGCGAGCAGTTCTTC. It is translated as CAISDWTSGEQFF.

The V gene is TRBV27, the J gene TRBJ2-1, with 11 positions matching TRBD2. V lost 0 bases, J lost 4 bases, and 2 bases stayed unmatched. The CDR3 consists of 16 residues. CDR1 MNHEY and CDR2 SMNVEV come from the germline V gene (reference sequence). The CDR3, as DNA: TGTGCCAGCAGTTTATCCGGGACTAGCGGATACAATGAGCAGTTCTTC. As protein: CASSLSGTSGYNEQFF.

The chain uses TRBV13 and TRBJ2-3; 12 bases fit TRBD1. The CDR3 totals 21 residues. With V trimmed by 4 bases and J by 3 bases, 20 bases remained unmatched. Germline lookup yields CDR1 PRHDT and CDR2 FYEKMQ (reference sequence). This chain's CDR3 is CASSYPGTGGRFRTKTDTQYF. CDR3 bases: TGTGCCAGCAGCTATCCCGGGACAGGGGGCAGATTCCGGACTAAAACAGATACGCAGTATTTT.

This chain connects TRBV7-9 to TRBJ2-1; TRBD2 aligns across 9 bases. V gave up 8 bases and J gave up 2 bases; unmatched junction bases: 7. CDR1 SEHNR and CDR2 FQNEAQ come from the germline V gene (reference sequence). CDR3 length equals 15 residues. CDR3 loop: CASDSGRVPYNEQFF. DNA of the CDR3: TGTGCCAGCGATAGCGGGAGAGTCCCCTACAATGAGCAGTTCTTC. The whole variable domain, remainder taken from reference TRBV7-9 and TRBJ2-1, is DTGVSQNPRHKITKRGQNVTFRCDPISEHNRLYWYRQTLGQGPEFLTYFQNEAQLEKSRLLSDRFSAERPKGSFSTLEIQRTEQGDSAMYLCASDSGRVPYNEQFFGPGTRLTVL.

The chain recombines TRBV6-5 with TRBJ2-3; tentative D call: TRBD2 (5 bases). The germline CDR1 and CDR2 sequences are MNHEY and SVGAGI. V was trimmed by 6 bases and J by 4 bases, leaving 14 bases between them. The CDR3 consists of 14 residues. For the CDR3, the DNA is TGTGCCAGCAGCCTGACTACTAACCCAGATACGCAGTATTTT. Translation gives CASSLTTNPDTQYF.

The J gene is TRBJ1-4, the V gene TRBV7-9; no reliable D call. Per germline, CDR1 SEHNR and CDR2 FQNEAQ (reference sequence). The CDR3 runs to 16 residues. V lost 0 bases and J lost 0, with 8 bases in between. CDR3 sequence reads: CASSLASPATNEKLFF. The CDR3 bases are TGTGCCAGCAGCTTAGCGTCCCCAGCAACTAATGAAAAACTGTTTTTT. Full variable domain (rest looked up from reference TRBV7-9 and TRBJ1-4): DTGVSQNPRHKITKRGQNVTFRCDPISEHNRLYWYRQTLGQGPEFLTYFQNEAQLEKSRLLSDRFSAERPKGSFSTLEIQRTEQGDSAMYLCASSLASPATNEKLFFGSGTQLSVL.

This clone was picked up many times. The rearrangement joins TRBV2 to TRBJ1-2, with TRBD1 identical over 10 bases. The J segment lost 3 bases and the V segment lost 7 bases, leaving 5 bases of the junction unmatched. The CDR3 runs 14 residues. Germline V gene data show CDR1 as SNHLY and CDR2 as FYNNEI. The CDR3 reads CASKDRGLDYGYTF. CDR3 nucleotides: TGTGCCAGCAAGGACAGGGGGTTGGACTATGGCTACACCTTC.

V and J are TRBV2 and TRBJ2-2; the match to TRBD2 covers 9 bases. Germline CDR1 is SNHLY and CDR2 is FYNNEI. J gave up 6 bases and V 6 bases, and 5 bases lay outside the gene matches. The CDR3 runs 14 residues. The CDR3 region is CASRAGGVAGELFF. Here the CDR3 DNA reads TGTGCCAGCAGGGCGGGAGGGGTAGCCGGGGAGCTGTTTTTT.

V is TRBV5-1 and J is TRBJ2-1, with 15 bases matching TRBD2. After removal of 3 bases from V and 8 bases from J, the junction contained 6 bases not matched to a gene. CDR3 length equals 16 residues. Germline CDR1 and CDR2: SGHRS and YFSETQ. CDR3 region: CASSSGTSGRFYEQFF. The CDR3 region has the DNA TGCGCCAGCAGCTCCGGGACTAGCGGGAGGTTCTATGAGCAGTTCTTC.

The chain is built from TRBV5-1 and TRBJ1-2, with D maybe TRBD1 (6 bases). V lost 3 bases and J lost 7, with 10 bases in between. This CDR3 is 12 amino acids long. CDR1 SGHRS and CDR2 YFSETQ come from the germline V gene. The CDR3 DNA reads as TGCGCCAGCAGCTCCGGACAGTTTGGCTACACCTTC. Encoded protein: CASSSGQFGYTF.